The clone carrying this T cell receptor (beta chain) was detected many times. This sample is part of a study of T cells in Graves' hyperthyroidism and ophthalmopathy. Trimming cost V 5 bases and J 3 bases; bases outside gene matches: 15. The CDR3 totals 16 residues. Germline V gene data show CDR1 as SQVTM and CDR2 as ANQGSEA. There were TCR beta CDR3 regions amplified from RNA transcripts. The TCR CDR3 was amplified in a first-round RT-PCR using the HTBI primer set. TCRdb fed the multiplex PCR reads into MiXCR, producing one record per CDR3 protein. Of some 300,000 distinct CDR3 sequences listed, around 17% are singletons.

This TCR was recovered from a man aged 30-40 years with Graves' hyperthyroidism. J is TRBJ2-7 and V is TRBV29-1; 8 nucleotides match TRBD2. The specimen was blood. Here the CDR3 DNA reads TGCAGCGTTTCGGGGTTGTCGGGGGGGCCGGTCTACGAGCAGTACTTC. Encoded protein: CSVSGLSGGPVYEQYF.